This T cell receptor beta chain was sequenced during a study of blood T cell repertoires in COVID-19 (dated by TCRdb to 2019 to 2021). Concerning the study at large: Collaborator samples came from the United States, Italy and Spain and covered acute and convalescent phases of COVID-19. The material from the prospective study consisted of cDNA or gDNA derived from T cells, B-cell-depleted T cells, or PBMCs. Deeply sampled blood TCRbeta repertoires from subjects exposed to, actively infected with, or recovered from COVID-19 were included in the dataset. The sample metadata nearly always contained a de-identified subject ID, COVID-19 status, age in years and sex. Samples were obtained from the ongoing ImmuneRACE study (first 160 participants) and from 1,000 to 1,500 subjects provided by 6 global collaborators. Where available, HLA class I and class II types were taken from metadata supplied by the sample provider and were not determined by assay-based typing. A freely available public database, intended as a resource for researchers studying the immune response to SARS-CoV-2, is where the repertoires were released. Study-level results and caveats: The amount of clinical and demographic metadata varied by source and participant and was provided uncurated.

V and J are trimmed by 4 bases and 7 bases, and the gene matches miss 8 bases of the junction. CDR1 and CDR2, looked up from the germline V gene, are MDHEN and SYDVKM. The CDR3 spans 15 residues, from the cysteine through the phenylalanine. Only CDR3 DNA remains: 45 bases, in frame from the first base. About this clone: Its antigen is currently not known. No base qualities exist here, and no much larger clone lies one base off it.

TCRbeta CDR3 regions were amplified from genomic DNA using the immunoSEQ Assay, a bias-controlled multiplex PCR. Per the authors' processing: Nucleated cell counts per sample were estimated from amplification of reference gene primers within the assay. Sequence reads were collapsed and filtered to measure the absolute abundance of every unique TCRbeta CDR3 rearrangement. For each sample, productive Simpson clonality was calculated by taking the square root of Simpson's diversity index across productive rearrangements. What TCRdb holds here is the immuneACCESS table cut down to in-frame rearrangements. Part of the clones is not present; checked against another copy, under half of the missing clones reflect an unresolved V gene, and the others are unexplained. That table supplies the V and J calls and clone size; D and trimming were determined from the DNA. The sample table records 150,000 or so clones; roughly 80% of these occur just once. The ten largest clonotypes hold just under 5% of the sample.

In Seattle, one collaborating source enrolled patients while the infection was active and tracked those patients longitudinally over the course of disease. Each collaborating institution followed its own protocols to collect whole blood in K2EDTA tubes. For TCRbeta analysis, collaborator samples were shipped as frozen whole blood, as isolated PBMCs, or as DNA extracted from either sample type. The chain joins TRBV28 to TRBJ1-1, with 11 junctional bases fitting TRBD1. Sequences were obtained from peripheral blood. This TCR was sampled from a woman in her sixties or seventies with COVID-19, enrolled during active disease. The CDR3 region has the sequence CASSSPGQGVIEAFF. The nucleotides read TGTGCCAGCAGTTCGCCGGGACAGGGGGTAATTGAAGCTTTCTTT.